These 17 T cell receptor beta chains were all obtained from the same sample, sequenced in a study of T cell changes during pregnancy in multiple sclerosis. Some clones are missing from TCRdb's copy, which holds only in-frame ones; the method was immunoSEQ multiplex PCR. The sample yields 40,000 or so clones, about nine tenths seen once. This specimen consisted of CD4+ T cells from peripheral blood mononuclear cells, obtained after pregnancy. The receptors derive from a female donor in good health, enrolled as a control in a pregnancy study.

The chain uses TRBV9 and TRBJ2-2, with D unresolved. Germline values: CDR1 SGDLS, CDR2 YYNGEE. The V end was cut by 0 bases, the J end by 3 bases, with 6 bases between. CDR3 size: 14 residues. The CDR3 protein is CASSVALYTGELFF. The CDR3 DNA reads as TGTGCCAGCAGCGTAGCTCTCTACACCGGGGAGCTGTTTTTT.

The rearrangement links TRBV14 to TRBJ2-1; 9 positions agree with TRBD2. Trimming cost V 1 base and J 10 bases; bases outside gene matches: 17. The CDR3 extends over 18 amino acids. Germline lookup yields CDR1 SGHDN and CDR2 FVKESK. The CDR3 reads CASSQAVLAGDPMIEQFF. The CDR3 DNA sequence: TGTGCCAGCAGCCAAGCGGTTTTAGCGGGAGACCCAATGATCGAGCAGTTCTTC.

The V gene is TRBV9, the J gene TRBJ1-1, with TRBD1 as a possible D gene (5 bases). Deletions cut 3 bases from V and 10 bases from J, with 13 bases between. Germline CDR1 SGDLS, CDR2 YYNGEE. The CDR3 length is 12 residues. DNA for the CDR3: TGTGCCAGCAGCGACGACAGCCCGAGAGCTTTCTTT. This sequence encodes CASSDDSPRAFF. Using reference TRBV9 and TRBJ1-1 for the parts outside the CDR3, the full variable domain is DSGVTQTPKHLITATGQRVTLRCSPRSGDLSVYWYQQSLDQGLQFLIQYYNGEERAKGNILERFSAQQFPDLHSELNLSSLELGDSALYFCASSDDSPRAFFGQGTRLTVV.

The chain employs TRBV7-2 and TRBJ2-1, with 11 bases identical to TRBD2. The CDR3 is 15 amino acids. The J segment lost 7 bases and the V segment lost 7 bases, leaving 9 bases of the junction unmatched. The V gene's germline CDR1 is SGHTA and CDR2 FQGNSA. CDR3: CASTQLAGVSNEQFF. The DNA of the CDR3 is TGTGCCAGCACCCAACTAGCGGGAGTAAGTAATGAGCAGTTCTTC.

This clone has just a few counts. The V and J genes are TRBV6-4 and TRBJ2-1; 8 bases agree with TRBD2. V lost 3 bases to trimming and J lost 8 bases; unmatched junction nucleotides: 9. Per the germline V gene, CDR1 is MRHNA and CDR2 is SNTAGT. The CDR3 covers 15 residues. CDR3 DNA: TGTGCCAGCAGTGAATCCAGCGGGAGAAGTGATGAGCAGTTCTTC. Its protein is CASSESSGRSDEQFF.

This sequence joins TRBV19 and TRBJ1-1; 8 bases align to TRBD1. Germline CDR1 LNHDA, CDR2 SQIVND (reference sequence). The CDR3 has 13 amino acids. CDR3 loop: CVSGRQGTTEAFF. The CDR3 coding sequence is TGTGTAAGCGGGCGACAGGGGACCACTGAAGCTTTCTTT.

The V gene is TRBV11-2, the J gene TRBJ2-5; 10 nucleotides line up with TRBD1. Germline-derived CDR1 and CDR2 are SGHAT and FQNNGV. The CDR3 length is 16 residues. V shed 1 base and J 6 bases; nucleotides not matched to a gene: 8. The CDR3 nucleotides read TGTGCCAGCAGCTTAGCCGCCGGGACAGGGGTAAAGACCCAGTACTTC. Its translation is CASSLAAGTGVKTQYF. Full variable domain (rest looked up from reference TRBV11-2 and TRBJ2-5): EAGVAQSPRYKIIEKRQSVAFWCNPISGHATLYWYQQILGQGPKLLIQFQNNGVVDDSQLPKDRFSAERLKGVDSTLKIQPAKLEDSAVYLCASSLAAGTGVKTQYFGPGTRLLVL.

V is TRBV5-6 and J is TRBJ2-1; D may be TRBD2 (7 bases). The length of the CDR3 is 16 residues. V lost 4 bases and J 6 bases, leaving 20 bases between the germline ends. Per the germline V gene, CDR1 is SGHDT and CDR2 is YYEEEE. This CDR3 reads CASSPNIRGATNEQFF. The CDR3 bases are TGTGCCAGCAGCCCTAACATTCGGGGGGCGACCAATGAGCAGTTCTTC.

The chain combines TRBV30 with TRBJ1-1, with D hard to call. The germline V and J ends were trimmed by 2 bases and 10 bases, with 20 bases remaining between them. The germline V gene has CDR1 GTSNPN and CDR2 SVGIG (reference sequence). The length of the CDR3 is 14 residues. CDR3 DNA: TGTGCCTGGAGTTTGTCGGGAGGAGCCTTGGGAGCTTTCTTT. This sequence encodes CAWSLSGGALGAFF.

This clone was recorded only once. V and J are TRBV19 and TRBJ2-7; the D gene is possibly TRBD1 (5 bases). V was pared by 5 bases and J by 0 bases, with 14 bases between. The V gene's germline CDR1 is LNHDA and CDR2 SQIVND (reference sequence). The CDR3 runs to 15 residues. CDR3 bases: TGTGCCAGTAGTCCTTCCCCAGGGTTCTCCTACGAGCAGTACTTC. It specifies CASSPSPGFSYEQYF.

This clone was counted a few times. This CDR3 reads CASSRIGQPTSISTEAFF. In DNA, the CDR3 is TGTGCCAGTAGTAGAATTGGACAACCTACATCAATTAGCACTGAAGCTTTCTTT. The chain carries TRBV19 and TRBJ1-1, with D maybe TRBD1 (5 bases). The CDR3 runs to 18 residues. The V and J ends lost 4 bases and 4 bases respectively, with 25 bases between them. From germline, CDR1 is LNHDA and CDR2 SQIVND (reference sequence).

V and J are TRBV7-7 and TRBJ2-1, with TRBD2 identical over 8 bases. V lost 5 bases and J lost 12; bases outside the gene matches: 9. The CDR3 has 13 residues. The germline gives CDR1 SSHAT, CDR2 FNYEAQ (reference sequence). The CDR3 loop is CASSPGSGGGQFF. CDR3 DNA sequence: TGTGCCAGCAGCCCAGGGAGCGGGGGTGGGCAGTTCTTC.

V is TRBV30 and J is TRBJ2-7; 7 bases fit TRBD1. Germline CDR1 GTSNPN, CDR2 SVGIG (reference sequence). CDR3 length equals 14 residues. V shed 1 base and J 5 bases; nucleotides not matched to a gene: 8. CDR3 protein: CAWSGGTDPDEQYF. The DNA of the CDR3 is TGTGCCTGGAGTGGAGGGACAGACCCGGACGAGCAGTACTTC. Using reference TRBV30 and TRBJ2-7 for the parts outside the CDR3, the full variable domain is SQTIHQWPATLVQPVGSPLSLECTVEGTSNPNLYWYRQAAGRGLQLLFYSVGIGQISSEVPQNLSASRPQDRQFILSSKKLLLSDSGFYLCAWSGGTDPDEQYFGPGTRLTVT.

J is TRBJ1-5 and V is TRBV19, with D tentatively TRBD1 (6 bases). The length of the CDR3 is 15 residues. CDR1 LNHDA and CDR2 SQIVND come from the germline V gene (reference sequence). Trimming stripped 3 bases from V and 4 bases from J, with 13 bases between. Here the CDR3 DNA reads TGTGCCAGTAGTATCGCAGGGGCACAAAATCAGCCCCAGCATTTT. Its translation is CASSIAGAQNQPQHF.

The J gene is TRBJ2-7, the V gene TRBV28, with a weak D call TRBD1 (5 bases). This CDR3 spans 16 amino acids. Trimming pared 3 bases from V and 5 bases from J, leaving 20 bases between. Germline loops: CDR1 MDHEN, CDR2 SYDVKM. The CDR3 loop is CASSLGSKQGPHEQYF. CDR3 sequence (DNA): TGTGCCAGCAGTTTGGGGTCGAAGCAGGGTCCCCACGAGCAGTACTTC. Full variable domain (rest looked up from reference TRBV28 and TRBJ2-7): DVKVTQSSRYLVKRTGEKVFLECVQDMDHENMFWYRQDPGLGLRLIYFSYDVKMKEKGDIPEGYSVSREKKERFSLILESASTNQTSMYLCASSLGSKQGPHEQYFGPGTRLTVT.

The V and J genes are TRBV9 and TRBJ2-3, with 12 bases aligning to TRBD2. Trimming cost V 0 bases and J 4 bases; bases outside gene matches: 12. Germline values: CDR1 SGDLS, CDR2 YYNGEE. The CDR3 runs to 19 residues. CDR3 sequence: CASSVEGPLAGGIADTQYF. CDR3 bases: TGTGCCAGCAGCGTAGAGGGTCCGCTAGCGGGAGGGATAGCAGATACGCAGTATTTT.

The chain is built from TRBV9 and TRBJ1-4, with TRBD1 matching over 7 bases. J was trimmed by 8 bases and V by 3 bases; bases with no gene match: 7. CDR1 is SGDLS, CDR2 YYNGEE, per germline. There are 14 residues in the CDR3. CDR3 protein: CASSEQGRTEKLFF. CDR3 in DNA: TGTGCCAGCAGCGAACAGGGGAGAACGGAAAAACTGTTTTTT.